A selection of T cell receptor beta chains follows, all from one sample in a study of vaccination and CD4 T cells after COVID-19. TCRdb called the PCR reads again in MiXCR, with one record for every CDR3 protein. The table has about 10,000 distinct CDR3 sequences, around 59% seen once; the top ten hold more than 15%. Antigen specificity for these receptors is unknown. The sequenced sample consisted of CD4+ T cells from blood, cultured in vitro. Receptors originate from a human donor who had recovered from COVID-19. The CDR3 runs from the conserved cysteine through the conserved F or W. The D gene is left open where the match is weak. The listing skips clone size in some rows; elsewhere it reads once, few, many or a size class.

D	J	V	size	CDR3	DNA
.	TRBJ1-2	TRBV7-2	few	CASSLTTGGYTF	TGTGCCAGCAGCTTAACCACGGGAGGCTACACCTTC
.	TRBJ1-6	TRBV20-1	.	CSARDSGASHSPPHF	TGCAGTGCTAGAGATTCGGGGGCCAGTCATTCACCCCCCCACTTT
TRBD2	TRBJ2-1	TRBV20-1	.	CSAPQAGDYNEQFF	TGCAGTGCGCCGCAAGCGGGGGACTACAATGAGCAGTTCTTC
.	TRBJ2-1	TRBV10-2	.	CASRVLGVDEQFF	TGCGCCAGCAGGGTTCTAGGGGTCGATGAGCAGTTCTTC
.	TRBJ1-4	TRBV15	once	CATSREKAFLPGKLFF	TGTGCCACCAGCAGAGAAAAGGCCTTCTTACCGGGAAAACTGTTTTTT
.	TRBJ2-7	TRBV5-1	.	CASSPTGGNYEQYF	TGCGCCAGCAGCCCGACAGGAGGTAACTACGAGCAGTACTTC
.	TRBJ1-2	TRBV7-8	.	CASSLGSARRYGYTF	TGTGCCAGCAGCTTAGGGTCAGCCCGTAGATATGGCTACACCTTC
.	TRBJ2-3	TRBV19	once	CASSMRKFRHPSTDTQYF	TGTGCCAGTAGTATGAGAAAATTCCGTCACCCTAGCACAGATACGCAGTATTTT
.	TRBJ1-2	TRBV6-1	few	CASQAGEHYGYTF	TGTGCCAGCCAAGCGGGGGAACACTATGGCTACACCTTC
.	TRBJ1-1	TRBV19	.	CASNSGGMNTEAFF	TGTGCCAGTAATTCTGGGGGTATGAACACTGAAGCTTTCTTT
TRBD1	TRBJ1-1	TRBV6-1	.	CASRGRGWNTEAFF	TGTGCCAGCAGAGGCAGGGGGTGGAACACTGAAGCTTTCTTT
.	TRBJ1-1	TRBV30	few	CAWIRLEAFF	TGTGCCTGGATAAGATTAGAAGCTTTCTTT
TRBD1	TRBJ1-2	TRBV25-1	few	CASSDWDRDDGYTF	TGTGCCAGCAGTGATTGGGACAGGGACGATGGCTACACCTTC
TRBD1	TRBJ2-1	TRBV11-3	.	CASSSRDSLYNEQFF	TGTGCCAGCAGCTCCCGGGACAGCCTCTACAATGAGCAGTTCTTC
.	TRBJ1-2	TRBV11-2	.	CASSLGRDGYTF	TGTGCCAGCAGCTTAGGCAGGGATGGCTACACCTTC
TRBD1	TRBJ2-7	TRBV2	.	CASSRGQGIAYEQYF	TGTGCCAGCAGCAGAGGACAGGGTATTGCCTACGAGCAGTACTTC
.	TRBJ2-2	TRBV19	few	CASSMRAGELFF	TGTGCCAGTAGTATGAGGGCCGGGGAGCTGTTTTTT
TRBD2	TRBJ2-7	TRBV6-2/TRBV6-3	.	CASSPGLAGGPYEQYF	TGTGCCAGCAGTCCGGGACTAGCGGGAGGACCTTACGAGCAGTACTTC
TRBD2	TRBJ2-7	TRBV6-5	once	CASSYSLGTTGIHEQYF	TGTGCCAGCAGTTACTCCCTTGGGACTACCGGAATCCACGAGCAGTACTTC
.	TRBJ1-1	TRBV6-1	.	CASSEWTDNTEAFF	TGTGCCAGCAGTGAATGGACAGACAACACTGAAGCTTTCTTT
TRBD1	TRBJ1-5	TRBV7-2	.	CASSLSGQNNQPQHF	TGTGCCAGCAGCTTATCGGGACAGAATAATCAGCCCCAGCATTTT
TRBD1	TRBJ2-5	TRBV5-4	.	CASSSPRPGTGGGQETQYF	TGTGCCAGCAGCTCACCACGTCCCGGGACAGGGGGCGGGCAAGAGACCCAGTACTTC
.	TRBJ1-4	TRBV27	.	CASSLSFGDATNEKLFF	TGTGCCAGCAGTTTATCGTTTGGGGACGCAACTAATGAAAAACTGTTTTTT
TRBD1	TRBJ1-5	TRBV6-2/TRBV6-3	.	CASSPPGTGSQPQHF	TGTGCCAGCAGTCCCCCCGGGACAGGGTCTCAGCCCCAGCATTTT
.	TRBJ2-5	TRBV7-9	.	CASSLTRGAQETQYF	TGTGCCAGCAGCTTAACAAGAGGAGCCCAAGAGACCCAGTACTTC
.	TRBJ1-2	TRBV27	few	CASSFRDRGGYTF	TGTGCCAGCAGTTTCCGGGACCGAGGGGGCTACACCTTC
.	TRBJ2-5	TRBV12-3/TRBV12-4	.	CASSLGRQETQYF	TGTGCCAGCAGTTTGGGCAGGCAAGAGACCCAGTACTTC
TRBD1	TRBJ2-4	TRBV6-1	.	CASRPTGDIQYF	TGTGCCAGCAGGCCGACAGGGGACATTCAGTACTTC
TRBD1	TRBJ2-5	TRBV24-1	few	CATSDPGQIKETQYF	TGTGCCACCAGTGATCCGGGACAGATAAAAGAGACCCAGTACTTC
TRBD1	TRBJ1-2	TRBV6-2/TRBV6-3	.	CASSTSGQVDYGYTF	TGTGCCAGCAGTACGTCCGGACAGGTTGACTATGGCTACACCTTC
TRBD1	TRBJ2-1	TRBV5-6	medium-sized	CASSSDPGQGWNEQFF	TGTGCCAGCAGCTCAGATCCGGGACAGGGGTGGAATGAGCAGTTCTTC
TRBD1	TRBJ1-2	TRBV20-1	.	CSARERGGNYGYTF	TGCAGTGCTAGAGAACGAGGGGGCAACTATGGCTACACCTTC
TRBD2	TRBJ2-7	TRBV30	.	CAWSGGAEQYF	TGTGCCTGGAGCGGGGGGGCGGAGCAGTACTTC
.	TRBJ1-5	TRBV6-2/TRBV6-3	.	CASSFFTGAGQPQHF	TGTGCCAGCAGTTTCTTTACTGGAGCGGGTCAGCCCCAGCATTTT
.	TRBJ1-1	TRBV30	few	CAWSVRVSEAFF	TGTGCCTGGAGTGTACGGGTATCTGAAGCTTTCTTT
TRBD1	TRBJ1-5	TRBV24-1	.	CATSDPGTGGEPQHF	TGTGCCACCAGTGATCCCGGGACAGGGGGCGAGCCCCAGCATTTT
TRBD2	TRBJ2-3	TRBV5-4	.	CASRERGRLGDTQYF	TGTGCCAGCAGAGAGCGGGGACGATTAGGGGATACGCAGTATTTT
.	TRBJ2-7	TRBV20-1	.	CSARPHRQSGGLYEQYF	TGCAGTGCTAGGCCCCACAGGCAATCTGGGGGCCTTTACGAGCAGTACTTC
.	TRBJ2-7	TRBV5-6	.	CASSFIGSSYEQYF	TGTGCCAGCAGCTTCATCGGGAGCTCCTACGAGCAGTACTTC
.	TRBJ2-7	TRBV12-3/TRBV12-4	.	CASSSHWGGTYEQYF	TGTGCCAGCAGTTCCCACTGGGGGGGCACCTACGAGCAGTACTTC
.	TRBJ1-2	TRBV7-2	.	CTSSFGLSFLYGYTF	TGTACCAGCAGCTTCGGCCTCTCGTTCCTCTATGGCTACACCTTC
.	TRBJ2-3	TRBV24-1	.	CATSARGPTGPSTDTQYF	TGTGCCACCAGTGCCAGAGGGCCTACAGGCCCTAGCACAGATACGCAGTATTTT
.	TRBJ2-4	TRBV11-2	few	CASSFRGSAIQYF	TGTGCCAGCAGCTTTAGGGGGTCCGCCATTCAGTACTTC
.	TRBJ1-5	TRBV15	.	CATSRDREGFRPQHF	TGTGCCACCAGCAGAGACCGGGAGGGGTTTCGGCCCCAGCATTTT
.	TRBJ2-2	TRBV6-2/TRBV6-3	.	CASSRSGTLNTGELFF	TGTGCCAGCAGCCGATCCGGGACACTTAACACCGGGGAGCTGTTTTTT
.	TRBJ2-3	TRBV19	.	CASSGHTGIVSTDTQYF	TGTGCCAGTAGTGGACACACAGGGATCGTGAGCACAGATACGCAGTATTTT
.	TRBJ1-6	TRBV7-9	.	CASSRDGGSSYNSPLHF	TGTGCCAGCAGCCGAGACGGGGGGAGCTCCTATAATTCACCCCTCCACTTT
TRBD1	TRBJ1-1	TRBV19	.	CASSASGGWNTEAFF	TGTGCCAGTAGTGCCTCAGGGGGCTGGAACACTGAAGCTTTCTTT
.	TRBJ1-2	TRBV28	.	CASKIGPDYGYTF	TGTGCCAGCAAGATCGGGCCCGACTATGGCTACACCTTC
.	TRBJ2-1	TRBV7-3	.	CASCSGPLDEQFF	TGTGCCAGCTGTAGCGGACCTTTGGATGAGCAGTTCTTC
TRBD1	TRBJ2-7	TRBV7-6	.	CASRRDSRGPYEQYF	TGTGCCAGCAGACGGGACAGCCGTGGTCCCTACGAGCAGTACTTC
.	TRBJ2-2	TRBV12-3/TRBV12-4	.	CASSLQGAGELFF	TGTGCCAGCAGCCTCCAGGGAGCCGGGGAGCTGTTTTTT
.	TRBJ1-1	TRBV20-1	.	CSAENQPDTEAFF	TGCAGTGCCGAGAACCAGCCCGACACTGAAGCTTTCTTT